The rows below give T cell receptor beta chains drawn from one sample of a study of T cells expressing NK-cell markers. TCRdb re-called the 5' RACE reads; one entry per CDR3 protein, DNA not given. The sample holds roughly 430,000 distinct CDR3 sequences. Sequenced material: blood T cells: a sorted CD56 or NKG2C T cell subset, CD4+ or CD8+ T cells, or bulk PBMC T cells (not recorded which). The receptors come from a woman between 18 and 75 years old in good health. The CDR3 runs from the conserved cysteine through the conserved F or W. The order of the fields is V gene, J gene, CDR3 protein.

TRBV4-2	TRBJ2-1	CASSQVRDSPYNEQFF
TRBV12-3/TRBV12-4	TRBJ1-2	CASSFRDGNYGYTF
TRBV4-1	TRBJ2-1	CASRRGQQENEQFF
TRBV20-1	TRBJ1-5	CSARTGVGQPQHF
TRBV4-3	TRBJ2-7	CASSQGQGDYEQYF
TRBV5-4	TRBJ2-5	CASSYLGVLQETQYF
TRBV27	TRBJ2-1	CASSPYSGRGYNEQFF
TRBV7-2	TRBJ1-6	CASSLGGTVNSPLHF
TRBV6-1	TRBJ1-2	CASSQYPGTAYGYTF
TRBV3-1	TRBJ2-3	CASSQVSLAGEADTQYF
TRBV10-3	TRBJ2-1	CAISARGGESEQFF
TRBV6-5	TRBJ1-1	CASSYSLGGTEAFF
TRBV4-2	TRBJ1-2	CASSQEGQNYGYTF
TRBV6-2/TRBV6-3	TRBJ1-1	CASSYFSGTEAFF
TRBV24-1	TRBJ2-1	CATSRLSGGGEFF
TRBV7-9	TRBJ1-1	CASSRDGGPEAFF
TRBV12-3/TRBV12-4	TRBJ2-7	CASSFLTHRDGEQYF
TRBV7-9	TRBJ2-5	CASSLLPGTTNQETQYF
TRBV12-3/TRBV12-4	TRBJ2-2	CASSLWGLKPDFAHANTGELFF
TRBV7-2	TRBJ2-7	CASSQPQGALGYEQYF
TRBV5-1	TRBJ2-7	CASSLGLAETYEQYF
TRBV11-2	TRBJ2-4	CASSRGPSENIQYF
TRBV5-8	TRBJ2-7	CASSWGLGSYEQYF
TRBV18	TRBJ2-5	CASSPRSREETQYF
TRBV18	TRBJ2-7	CASSPPSSGSLYEQYF
TRBV4-1	TRBJ1-2	CASSPGQGGRGYTF
TRBV15	TRBJ1-1	CATSRVSDSEAFF
TRBV10-2	TRBJ1-1	CASSDTMNTEAFF
TRBV7-7	TRBJ2-2	CASSFTGAGGELFF
TRBV14	TRBJ2-1	CASSPKGSGQFF
TRBV7-7	TRBJ1-1	CASSLDRTTEAFF
TRBV9	TRBJ1-6	CASSTRLGDSPLHF
TRBV7-8	TRBJ2-1	CASSPGTSGRYNEQFF
TRBV29-1	TRBJ1-1	CSVLGQVNVKTEAFF
TRBV9	TRBJ1-2	CASWGGRDPTSYGYTF
TRBV20-1	TRBJ2-1	CSALYRDSPLAGQYNEQFF
TRBV29-1	TRBJ1-1	CSVEDSSYGAFF
TRBV7-2	TRBJ2-1	CASSHDGGRLNEQFF
TRBV12-3/TRBV12-4	TRBJ2-1	CASSLGNSYNEQFF
TRBV20-1	TRBJ2-4	CSASRVLAKNIQYF
TRBV20-1	TRBJ2-6	CSARDTGANVLTF
TRBV20-1	TRBJ1-6	CSAQKGGSPLHF
TRBV6-2/TRBV6-3	TRBJ2-7	CASNYLSSYEQYF
TRBV2	TRBJ1-2	CASNADRLYGYTF
TRBV12-3/TRBV12-4	TRBJ2-3	CASSLQTGSDTQYF
TRBV12-3/TRBV12-4	TRBJ1-1	CASNAPGGKTEAFF
TRBV3-1	TRBJ2-1	CASTGSYNEQFF
TRBV28	TRBJ2-7	CASTERPAPYEQYF
TRBV5-1	TRBJ2-1	CASSSPGLAGYNEQFF
TRBV7-3	TRBJ1-2	CASSPYPGSGYTF
TRBV20-1	TRBJ1-5	CSAKTPGDQPQHF
TRBV20-1	TRBJ2-1	CSARAGLTIYNEQFF
TRBV18	TRBJ2-7	CASSPLAEYEQYF
TRBV7-2	TRBJ2-1	CASSLHRPGGVGEQFF
TRBV19	TRBJ2-3	CASSIGNSGGIADTQYF
TRBV7-2	TRBJ2-3	CASSGRSQQYF